This T cell receptor beta chain is from a study of blood T cell repertoires in COVID-19. The wider study: Material from acute and convalescent COVID-19 was sourced from the United States, Italy and Spain. The cDNA or gDNA used as material had been derived from T cells, B-cell-depleted T cells, or PBMCs.

Germline loops: CDR1 MRHNA, CDR2 SNTAGT. The CDR3 is 14 amino acids. J gave up 5 bases and V 6 bases, and 6 bases lay outside the gene matches. As processed by the authors: Scientists estimated how many nucleated cells there were by amplifying reference gene primers. Data came from immunoSEQ multiplex PCR; TCRdb stores just in-frame clones and leaves some out. Clonal size and the V and J genes are those of that table, whereas D and trimming came from the DNA. Of under 200,000 clones listed, 65% to 90% are singletons. This sequence originates from a man aged 55-75 years with acute or convalescent COVID-19. The chain recombines TRBV6-4 with TRBJ1-2, with TRBD1 identical over 10 bases. The sequencing input was peripheral blood. The CDR3 DNA reads as TGTGCCAGCAGGCCGGGACAGGGGAATTATGGCTACACCTTC. Translating gives CASRPGQGNYGYTF.